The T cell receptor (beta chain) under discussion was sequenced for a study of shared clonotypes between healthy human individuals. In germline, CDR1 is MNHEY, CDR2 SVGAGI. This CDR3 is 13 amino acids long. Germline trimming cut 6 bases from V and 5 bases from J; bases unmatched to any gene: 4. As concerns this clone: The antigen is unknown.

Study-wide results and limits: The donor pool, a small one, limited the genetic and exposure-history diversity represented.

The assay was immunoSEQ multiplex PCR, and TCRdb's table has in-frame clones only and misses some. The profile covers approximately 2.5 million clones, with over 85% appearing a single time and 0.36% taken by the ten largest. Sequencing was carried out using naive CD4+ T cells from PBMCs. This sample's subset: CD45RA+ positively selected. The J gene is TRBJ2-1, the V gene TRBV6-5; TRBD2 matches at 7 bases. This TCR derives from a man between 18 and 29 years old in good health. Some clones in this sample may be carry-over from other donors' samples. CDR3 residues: CASRSGGDNEQFF. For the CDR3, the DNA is TGTGCCAGCAGAAGTGGGGGGGACAATGAGCAGTTCTTC.